This T cell receptor beta chain was retrieved from a study of OX40 agonist ivuxolimab in advanced cancers. Findings of the study overall: The authors also found low normalized T-cell clonal expansion in some nonresponders. The antigens recognized by the expanded peripheral T cells, that is their antigen specificity, were not determined.

Comment on this clone: Antigen unknown.

The data were produced by immunoSEQ multiplex PCR, yet TCRdb's version contains in-frame clones alone and is incomplete. The sample lists some 45,000 clones, 65% to 90% occurring once. Trimming removed 1 base from V and 1 base from J, with 2 bases in between. In germline, CDR1 is SGHNT, CDR2 YENEEA. The CDR3 consists of 12 residues. This clonotype originated in an adult with an advanced solid tumor such as melanoma, head and neck, liver or kidney cancer. The gene calls are TRBV11-3 and TRBJ2-7; unclear D gene. The specimen comprised CD4+ or CD8+ T cells sorted from blood, sampled in a trial of the OX40 agonist ivuxolimab. The CDR3 loop is CASSLGSYEQYF. In DNA form, the CDR3 reads TGTGCCAGCAGCTTAGGGTCCTACGAGCAGTACTTC.